A selection of T cell receptor beta chains follows, all from one sample in a study of graft-versus-host responses after intestinal transplantation. Produced via immunoSEQ multiplex PCR; TCRdb's table is partial and in-frame only. The repertoire holds about 54,000 clones, roughly nine tenths seen once, with roughly 5.5% in the top ten. Specimen: PBMCs, collected 662 days after intestinal transplant. These receptors all stem from a human patient who received an intestinal transplant, so some T cells may come from the graft donor. Each CDR3 is given with its conserved first and last residue. The order of the fields is V gene, D gene, J gene, clone size, CDR3 protein, CDR3 DNA. A D gene is named only where the DNA matches it firmly. Rows may omit the clone size; those that give it use once, few, many or a size class.

>TRBV6-5|.|TRBJ2-5|.
CASSYHLGETQYF
TGTGCCAGCAGTTACCATCTCGGGGAGACCCAGTACTTC
>TRBV5-4|.|TRBJ1-1|.
CASSPAKNPEAFF
TGTGCCAGCAGCCCCGCGAAAAACCCTGAAGCTTTCTTT
>TRBV28|.|TRBJ1-1|.
CASRTIQKMNTEAFF
TGTGCCAGCAGGACTATACAGAAGATGAACACTGAAGCTTTCTTT
>TRBV4-1|.|TRBJ2-3|once
CASKSGGGFSTDTQYF
TGCGCCAGCAAAAGCGGCGGGGGCTTCAGCACAGATACGCAGTATTTT
>TRBV19|TRBD1|TRBJ2-7|.
CASSTPDRGYEQYF
TGTGCCAGTAGTACCCCCGACAGGGGCTACGAGCAGTACTTC
>TRBV18|.|TRBJ2-1|.
CASSTLAGTDNEQFF
TGTGCCAGCTCAACTCTTGCCGGGACGGACAATGAGCAGTTCTTC
>TRBV6-6|TRBD1|TRBJ2-3|.
CASSYPGQGTDTQYF
TGTGCCAGCAGTTACCCCGGACAGGGCACAGATACGCAGTATTTT
>TRBV7-2|.|TRBJ1-2|.
CASSFFGPYYGYTF
TGTGCCAGCAGCTTTTTCGGCCCCTACTATGGCTACACCTTC
>TRBV7-3|.|TRBJ1-1|once
CASSLAGADTEAFF
TGTGCCAGCAGCTTAGCAGGGGCGGACACTGAAGCTTTCTTT
>TRBV6-5|.|TRBJ2-7|.
CASSYSEGTSYEQYF
TGTGCCAGCAGTTACTCAGAAGGAACCTCCTACGAGCAGTACTTC
>TRBV5-3|.|TRBJ1-2|medium-sized
CARSRPQLGYGYTF
TGTGCCAGAAGCCGCCCACAGTTAGGCTATGGCTACACCTTC
>TRBV19|TRBD1|TRBJ1-1|once
CATTGARAFF
TGTGCCACCACAGGGGCTCGGGCTTTCTTT
>TRBV12-5|.|TRBJ2-7|once
CASGLADGGPASYEQYF
TGTGCTAGTGGTTTGGCGGACGGGGGGCCCGCCTCCTACGAGCAGTACTTC
>TRBV11-2|.|TRBJ2-1|.
CASSYYEQFF
TGTGCCAGCAGTTACTATGAGCAGTTCTTC
>TRBV7-6|TRBD2|TRBJ2-1|.
CASSLGGLAGGEQFF
TGTGCCAGCAGCTTAGGGGGACTAGCTGGCGGTGAGCAGTTCTTC
>TRBV19|.|TRBJ1-3|.
CASTLSPYDTIYF
TGTGCCAGTACTCTATCGCCGTATGACACCATATATTTT
>TRBV11-3|.|TRBJ2-1|.
CASSLEGGYNEQFF
TGTGCCAGCAGCTTGGAGGGGGGGTACAATGAGCAGTTCTTC
>TRBV7-9|.|TRBJ2-1|.
CASSANNEQFF
TGTGCCAGCTCAGCGAACAATGAGCAGTTCTTC
>TRBV2|TRBD2|TRBJ2-3|.
CASSVDIAGGPRGDTQYF
TGTGCCAGCAGTGTTGACATAGCGGGGGGCCCGAGGGGGGATACGCAGTATTTT
>TRBV6-5|.|TRBJ1-1|.
CASTPMRAANTEAFF
TGTGCCAGCACCCCAATGAGGGCAGCGAACACTGAAGCTTTCTTT
>TRBV9|.|TRBJ1-1|.
CASSPHLGPMNTEAFF
TGTGCCAGCAGCCCACACCTTGGGCCAATGAACACTGAAGCTTTCTTT
>TRBV27|.|TRBJ2-1|.
CASSLQEAASYNEQFF
TGTGCCAGCAGTTTGCAGGAGGCGGCGTCCTACAATGAGCAGTTCTTC